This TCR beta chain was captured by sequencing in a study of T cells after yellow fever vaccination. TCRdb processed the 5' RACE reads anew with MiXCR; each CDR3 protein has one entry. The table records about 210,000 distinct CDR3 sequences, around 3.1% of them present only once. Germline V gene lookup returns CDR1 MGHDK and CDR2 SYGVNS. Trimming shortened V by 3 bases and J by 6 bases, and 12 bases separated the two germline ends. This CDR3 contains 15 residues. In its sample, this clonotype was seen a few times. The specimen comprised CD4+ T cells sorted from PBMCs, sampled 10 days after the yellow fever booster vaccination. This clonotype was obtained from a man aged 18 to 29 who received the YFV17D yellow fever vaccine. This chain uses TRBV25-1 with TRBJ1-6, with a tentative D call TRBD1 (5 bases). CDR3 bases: TGTGCCAGCAGTGATGGGGGGAGGTTTAATTCACCCCTCCACTTT. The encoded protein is CASSDGGRFNSPLHF.